These 9 T cell receptor beta chains came from one sample sequenced in a study of blood T cells in healthy people across ages. It was with a sample-barcoded 5' primer and a J-beta primer mix that a second PCR of about 7 to 12 cycles was run. Each CDR3 protein gets one entry after TCRdb re-called the 5' RACE reads with MiXCR. The sample records 800,000 or so distinct CDR3 sequences, about half being singletons. The sample comprised blood. These receptors were taken from a man at least 80 years old in good health.

The rearrangement links TRBV7-3 to TRBJ2-7; D gene unclear. Between the trimmed V and J ends, which lost 2 bases and 5 bases, there was a span of 10 bases. CDR3 length equals 13 residues. CDR1 SGHTA and CDR2 FQGTGA come from the germline V gene. The CDR3 region is CASSLPPQDEQYF. CDR3 bases: TGTGCCAGCAGCTTACCCCCCCAGGACGAGCAGTACTTC.

At least ten counts were recorded for this clonotype. The rearrangement links TRBV29-1 to TRBJ2-7; 16 bases are a match to TRBD2. CDR3 length: 15 amino acids. The V segment lost 6 bases and the J segment 3 bases; nucleotides outside the gene matches: 5. The germline V gene has CDR1 SQVTM and CDR2 ANQGSEA. The CDR3 DNA reads TGCAGCGTGGGGACTAGCGGGAGGGGTTTCTACGAGCAGTACTTC. Protein product: CSVGTSGRGFYEQYF.

This clonotype was detected a few times. The V call is TRBV5-1, the J call TRBJ2-1, with 9 bases identical to TRBD2. Germline V gene data show CDR1 as SGHRS and CDR2 as YFSETQ. V trimming: 3 bases; J trimming: 4 bases; junction bases outside the gene matches: 2. This CDR3 has 14 amino acids. Here the CDR3 reads CASSSAGGYNEQFF. DNA of the CDR3: TGCGCCAGCAGCTCAGCGGGGGGATACAATGAGCAGTTCTTC. Using reference TRBV5-1 and TRBJ2-1 for the parts outside the CDR3, the full variable domain is KAGVTQTPRYLIKTRGQQVTLSCSPISGHRSVSWYQQTPGQGLQFLFEYFSETQRNKGNFPGRFSGRQFSNSRSEMNVSTLELGDSALYLCASSSAGGYNEQFFGPGTRLTVL.

To note about this clonotype: This clone may be a read error of a much larger clone one base away. The chain links TRBV12-3 or TRBV12-4 to TRBJ1-6; 7 bases align to TRBD1. This CDR3 contains 15 residues. Trimming took 3 bases from V and 7 from J; bases not matched to a gene: 6. The CDR3 sequence is CASSLSGQANSPLHF. CDR3 sequence (DNA): TGTGCCAGCAGTTTGTCTGGACAGGCGAATTCACCCCTCCACTTT.

This chain uses TRBV28 with TRBJ2-7; possible D gene TRBD2, 6 bases. The J call may be wrong; the DNA end is better matched by TRBJ2-5. The V gene's germline CDR1 is MDHEN and CDR2 SYDVKM. This CDR3 contains 12 residues. In nucleotides, the CDR3 is TGTGCCAGCAGTTTGCAGGGAGGGACCCAGTACTTC. Translated: CASSLQGGTQYF.

This clonotype was seen a handful of times. With a much larger clone just one base away, this may be a read error. The CDR3 protein is CARNSYNEQYF. CDR3 DNA sequence: TGTGCCAGGAACTCCTACAATGAGCAGTACTTC. The chain is built from TRBV2 and TRBJ2-1; D ambiguous. The DNA end is a closer match to TRBJ2-7, so the J assignment may be wrong. Germline-derived CDR1 and CDR2 are SNHLY and FYNNEI. CDR3 length: 11 amino acids.

This clonotype appeared many times. A junction end diverges from the germline sequence, so it may reflect a read error. The genes are TRBV12-3 or TRBV12-4 and TRBJ2-3; D remains unclear. The CDR3 is 11 amino acids. The CDR3 DNA reads TGCGCCAGCAGCCAAACCGATACGCAGTATTTT. It specifies CASSQTDTQYF.

V and J are TRBV7-2 and TRBJ2-1, with 13 bases lining up with TRBD2. The length of the CDR3 is 15 residues. The germline CDR1 and CDR2 sequences are SGHTA and FQGNSA. V was pared by 5 bases and J by 9 bases, with 7 bases of the junction left unmatched. The CDR3 region is CASSPRTSGSSEQFF. As DNA, the CDR3 is TGTGCCAGCAGCCCTCGGACTAGCGGGAGCAGTGAGCAGTTCTTC.

There are a few counts of this clonotype. V is TRBV20-1 and J is TRBJ1-5, with a weak D call TRBD1 (5 bases). Trimming left V 6 bases short and J 4 bases short, with 25 bases between. This CDR3 has 17 amino acids. Germline CDR1 DFQATT, CDR2 SNEGSKA (reference sequence). DNA for the CDR3: TGCAGTGCCCCCACTGGGATGCAGGGTCTAGGGAATCAGCCCCAGCATTTT. It translates to CSAPTGMQGLGNQPQHF.